These 2 T cell receptor beta chains came from one sample sequenced in a study of cytomegalovirus exposure and HLA in healthy donors. Use of 60 Vbeta and 13 Jbeta primers characterized the PCR. Libraries were prepared by immunoSEQ multiplex PCR; TCRdb keeps only in-frame clonotypes and omits some of them. The table lists about 190,000 clones, 65% to 85% of them singletons. The material sequenced was PBMCs. Receptors originate from a man aged 50 or older in good health and CMV-seronegative.

The rearrangement uses TRBV7-6 and TRBJ2-2; D possibly corresponds to TRBD1 (6 bases). The CDR3 is 16 residues long. The germline V gene has CDR1 SGHVS and CDR2 FNYEAQ. The V gene lost 4 bases and the J gene lost 2 bases, with 14 bases spanning the gap. CDR3 coding DNA: TGTGCCAGCAGCTCCTTCAGGGGAGAAAACACCGGGGAGCTGTTTTTT. Protein: CASSSFRGENTGELFF.

The chain has TRBV5-1 and TRBJ1-4, with a possible D match to TRBD1 (6 bases). The V end was cut by 3 bases, the J end by 3 bases, with 12 bases between. This CDR3 comprises 15 residues. The germline V gene has CDR1 SGHRS and CDR2 YFSETQ. The CDR3: CASSWGGAANEKLFF. The CDR3 DNA reads as TGCGCCAGCAGCTGGGGGGGGGCGGCTAATGAAAAACTGTTTTTT.